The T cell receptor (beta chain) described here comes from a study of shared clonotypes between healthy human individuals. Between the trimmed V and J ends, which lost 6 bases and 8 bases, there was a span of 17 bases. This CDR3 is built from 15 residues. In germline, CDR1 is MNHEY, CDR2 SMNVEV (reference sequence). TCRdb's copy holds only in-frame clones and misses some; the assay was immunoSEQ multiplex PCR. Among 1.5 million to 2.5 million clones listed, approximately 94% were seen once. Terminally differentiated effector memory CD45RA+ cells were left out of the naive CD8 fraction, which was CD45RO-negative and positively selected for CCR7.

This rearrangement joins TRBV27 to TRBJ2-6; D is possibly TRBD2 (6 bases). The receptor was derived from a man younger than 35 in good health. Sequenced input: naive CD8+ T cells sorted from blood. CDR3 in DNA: TGTGCCAGCAGGGCTGCGGGACTCACTTCCAACGTCCTGACTTTC. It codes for CASRAAGLTSNVLTF.